Below, one T cell receptor (beta chain) is given with its context. Which antigen it targets is not known. No quality values exist for individual bases; no much larger clone is one base distant. As encoded in the germline V gene (reference sequence), CDR1 is MNHEY while CDR2 is SMNVEV. The cysteine opens and the phenylalanine closes a CDR3 of 16 amino acids. The only DNA kept is the CDR3, 48 bases in frame from the first base. V lost 2 bases and J lost 0 bases; the stretch between them is 11 bases long. The trial excluded patients who had a history of autoimmune disease or who were on systemic immunosuppression. In every dose cohort, peripheral blood was drawn for TCR sequencing at baseline, cycle 4 day 1, and cycle 7 day 1. The samples were taken from a phase I, first-in-human, multicenter, open-label dose-escalation trial of ivuxolimab. The trial enrolled adults with locally advanced or metastatic head and neck squamous cell, hepatocellular, melanoma or renal cell carcinoma. Before TCR sequencing, CD4+ and CD8+ T cells were separately sorted from peripheral blood.

To sequence the TCRbeta CDR3 region, genomic DNA was isolated from the sorted cells. The immunoSEQ Assay was used to sequence the TCRbeta CDR3 regions. TCRdb stores this immuneACCESS table with in-frame sequences only. Part of the clones is absent; in the studies checked, under half of the shortfall reflects unresolved V genes, and no reason is known for the rest. This sample comprises 20,000 to 25,000 clones, 70% to 85% of them detected only once. The ten largest account for more than 15% of the sample. The data belong to a study of OX40 agonist ivuxolimab in advanced cancers. Notes on the research overall: Ivuxolimab, which targeted the costimulatory receptor OX40 (CD134), was an agonistic, fully human IgG2 monoclonal antibody. Three dose-escalation patients achieved partial responses, one with hepatocellular carcinoma and two with cutaneous melanoma. The point of sequencing TCRbeta in the periphery was to test whether ivuxolimab changed TCR sequence diversity and drove clonal T-cell expansion. In the dose-escalation cohort, 82.7% of patients were male, and the mean age was around 60 years, with a range of about 23 to 85. The paper covers the monotherapy dose-escalation part of the phase I ivuxolimab trial, which included N of about 56 patients. Prior anti-PD-1, anti-PD-L1 or anti-CTLA-4 therapy was permitted, and checkpoint inhibitors had been received by approximately 39% of dose-escalation patients. Among the roughly 54 dose-escalation patients, around 20 had hepatocellular carcinoma, roughly 15 melanoma, 9 renal cell carcinoma and 9 head and neck cancer. Intravenous ivuxolimab was administered to patients every 2 weeks at six dose levels: 0.01, 0.1, 0.3, 1.5, 3 and 10 mg/kg. The paper's findings and limits, for the study overall: Low levels of normalized T-cell clonal expansion were also seen in some nonresponding patients. In the 0.1-3.0 mg/kg groups, partial responders had among the lowest normalized peripheral clonal expansion, particularly in CD8+ T cells. After ivuxolimab, more expanded clones were found on average in CD8+ T cells than in CD4+ T cells. At doses from 0.1 to 3.0 mg/kg, clonal expansion was seen in both CD4+ and CD8+ blood T cells between baseline and week 6. Antigen specificity was not determined for the clonally expanded peripheral T cells.

The receptor was isolated from an adult with an advanced solid tumor such as melanoma, head and neck, liver or kidney cancer. The source material was CD4+ or CD8+ T cells sorted from blood, sampled in a trial of the OX40 agonist ivuxolimab. The sequence is built from TRBV27 and TRBJ1-3, with the D gene not clear enough to name. The CDR3 region has the sequence CASSLITPSSGNTIYF. The nucleotide sequence is TGTGCCAGCAGTTTAATAACCCCAAGCTCTGGAAACACCATATATTTT.